This T cell receptor beta chain is from a study of cytomegalovirus exposure and HLA in healthy donors. It was with 60 Vbeta and 13 Jbeta primers that the PCR ran. Generated by immunoSEQ multiplex PCR, the TCRdb table keeps only in-frame clones and is missing some. The sample shows 200,000 to 250,000 clones, about 85% of them seen only once. Per the germline V gene, CDR1 is GTSNPN and CDR2 is SVGIG (reference sequence). The CDR3 is 12 residues long. Deletions cut 0 bases from V and 10 bases from J, with 11 bases between. No record exists of this donor's CMV serostatus. This clone has only one observation.

The sequence derives from a human donor in good health. The rearrangement uses TRBV30 and TRBJ2-3, with D tentatively TRBD2 (6 bases). Sequenced sample: PBMCs. The CDR3 region has the DNA TGTGCCTGGAGTGTACTCCGGGGGTCGCAGTATTTT. Its translation: CAWSVLRGSQYF.